These T cell receptor beta chains were read from a single sample in a study of blood T cell repertoires in COVID-19. Only in-frame clones appear in the TCRdb table, and some are missing; sequencing was by immunoSEQ multiplex PCR. The sample holds 150,000 to 200,000 clones, 80% to 90% seen once. Input material: peripheral blood. Receptors originate from a woman older than 75 with acute or convalescent COVID-19. Each CDR3 is given with its conserved first and last residue. D genes are given only for firm matches. Part of the rows lack a size; the others show once, few, many or a class for expanded clones.

j_call	v_call	d_call	clone_size	cdr3_aa	cdr3_nt
TRBJ2-2	TRBV5-6	.	.	CASSLLGVDTGELFF	TGTGCCAGCAGCCTTCTGGGCGTTGACACCGGGGAGCTGTTTTTT
TRBJ1-5	TRBV24-1	TRBD1	once	CATSESGTGNQPQHF	TGTGCCACCAGTGAATCCGGGACAGGAAATCAGCCCCAGCATTTT
TRBJ2-4	TRBV5-1	.	.	CASSPGLQNIQYF	TGCGCCAGCAGCCCGGGACTTCAAAACATTCAGTACTTC
TRBJ1-1	TRBV6-4	.	.	CASHSQGEAFF	TGTGCCAGCCATTCTCAGGGTGAAGCTTTCTTT
TRBJ2-7	TRBV6-6	TRBD2	once	CASSYSQLAPAYEQYF	TGTGCCAGCAGTTACTCCCAACTAGCGCCCGCCTACGAGCAGTACTTC
TRBJ1-6	TRBV7-3	.	.	CASSLEALNSPLHF	TGTGCCAGCAGCTTGGAGGCCCTGAATTCACCCCTCCACTTT
TRBJ1-1	TRBV27	.	.	CASAQRGGNTEAFF	TGTGCCAGCGCCCAGAGGGGGGGGAACACTGAAGCTTTCTTT
TRBJ1-1	TRBV18	TRBD1	once	CASSPTGANTEAFF	TGTGCCAGCTCACCCACAGGGGCGAACACTGAAGCTTTCTTT
TRBJ1-3	TRBV5-1	.	.	CASSPDNGNTIYF	TGCGCCAGCAGCCCCGACAATGGAAACACCATATATTTT
TRBJ2-2	TRBV5-4	.	few	CASSLGRGAGNTGELFF	TGTGCCAGCAGCTTGGGGCGAGGAGCGGGGAACACCGGGGAGCTGTTTTTT
TRBJ2-2	TRBV7-2	.	few	CASSLVQVNTGELFF	TGTGCCAGCAGCTTGGTACAGGTGAACACCGGGGAGCTGTTTTTT
TRBJ2-5	TRBV5-6	TRBD1	.	CASSLMGQGGETQYF	TGTGCCAGCAGCTTGATGGGACAGGGCGGCGAGACCCAGTACTTC
TRBJ2-1	TRBV11-3	TRBD2	once	CASSLESGRSYNEQFF	TGTGCCAGCAGCTTAGAGAGCGGGAGGTCTTACAATGAGCAGTTCTTC
TRBJ2-7	TRBV7-6	TRBD1	.	CASSLGTGRATYEQYF	TGTGCCAGCAGCTTAGGGACAGGGCGGGCTACGTACGAGCAGTACTTC
TRBJ1-3	TRBV7-9	TRBD1	.	CASRSTGGYTIYF	TGTGCCAGCAGATCGACAGGGGGCTACACCATATATTTT
TRBJ1-2	TRBV9	TRBD1	.	CASSAYRGPHYGYTF	TGTGCCAGCAGCGCCTACAGGGGACCCCACTATGGCTACACCTTC
TRBJ2-7	TRBV5-6	TRBD2	.	CASSMTSGGTFYEQYF	TGTGCCAGCAGCATGACTAGCGGGGGGACCTTTTACGAGCAGTACTTC
TRBJ2-5	TRBV4-1	.	.	CASSQEGGAYGETQYF	TGCGCCAGCAGCCAAGAAGGCGGAGCGTATGGAGAGACCCAGTACTTC
TRBJ1-6	TRBV27	.	.	CASSYGGGLGSPLHF	TGTGCCAGCAGTTACGGCGGGGGACTTGGGTCACCCCTCCACTTT
TRBJ1-2	TRBV7-2	TRBD1	.	CASSLEVRGSYGYTF	TGTGCCAGCAGCTTAGAGGTCAGGGGGTCCTATGGCTACACCTTC
TRBJ1-1	TRBV28	.	.	CASSSGGRFATEAFF	TGTGCCAGCAGTTCGGGGGGGCGGTTCGCCACTGAAGCTTTCTTT
TRBJ2-1	TRBV7-2	TRBD2	.	CASSARTSGGKEQFF	TGTGCCAGCAGCGCTCGGACTAGCGGGGGGAAGGAGCAGTTCTTC
TRBJ2-3	TRBV9	.	.	CASSMTAGGTDTQYF	TGTGCCAGCAGCATGACCGCCGGGGGCACAGATACGCAGTATTTT
TRBJ1-1	TRBV5-1	.	.	CASSFRENTEAFF	TGCGCCAGCAGCTTCCGAGAAAACACTGAAGCTTTCTTT
TRBJ2-7	TRBV7-2	TRBD2	.	CASSLVSSGSIYEQYF	TGTGCCAGCAGCTTAGTCTCTAGCGGGAGTATCTACGAGCAGTACTTC
TRBJ2-3	TRBV5-6	.	few	CASGLLPAGSSDTQYF	TGTGCCAGCGGCCTGTTGCCTGCGGGGTCTTCGGATACGCAGTATTTT
TRBJ2-4	TRBV6-6	.	.	CASSYSQGSNIQYF	TGTGCCAGCAGTTACTCACAGGGTAGCAACATTCAGTACTTC
TRBJ2-3	TRBV7-6	TRBD2	few	CASRGTSGKGGTLGTQYF	TGTGCCAGCAGGGGGACTAGCGGAAAAGGGGGCACCCTTGGTACGCAGTATTTT
TRBJ1-6	TRBV11-2	TRBD1	once	CASSPIRGRGSPLHF	TGTGCCAGCAGCCCGATCAGGGGGCGCGGGTCACCCCTCCACTTT
TRBJ1-1	TRBV18	.	.	CASSPFGQQNTEAFF	TGTGCCAGCTCACCCTTTGGACAGCAGAACACTGAAGCTTTCTTT
TRBJ1-6	TRBV5-5	.	.	CASSLLRGSYNSPLHF	TGTGCCAGCAGCTTGCTCAGGGGCTCCTATAATTCACCCCTCCACTTT
TRBJ1-1	TRBV6-4	.	.	CASSARGGMNTEAFF	TGTGCCAGCAGTGCCCGGGGGGGGATGAACACTGAAGCTTTCTTT
TRBJ2-7	TRBV12-5	TRBD2	.	CASERMKRASGGTVRYEQYF	TGTGCTAGTGAACGCATGAAAAGGGCTAGCGGGGGGACGGTTCGCTACGAGCAGTACTTC
TRBJ1-1	TRBV6-2/TRBV6-3	.	.	CASSSPTGYWKAFF	TGTGCCAGCAGTTCACCAACAGGGTATTGGAAGGCTTTCTTT
TRBJ2-2	TRBV5-1	.	.	CASSPKTVNTGELFF	TGCGCCAGCAGCCCGAAGACAGTGAACACCGGGGAGCTGTTTTTT
TRBJ2-4	TRBV3-1/TRBV3-2	TRBD2	.	CASSQDGTSLAKNIQYF	TGTGCCAGCAGCCAAGATGGGACTAGCCTGGCCAAAAACATTCAGTACTTC
TRBJ1-2	TRBV10-1	.	.	CASQETGTF	TGCGCCAGCCAAGAGACTGGCACCTTC